A selection of T cell receptor beta chains follows, all from one sample in a study of early stage breast cancer tumors. The assay was immunoSEQ multiplex PCR, and TCRdb's table has in-frame clones only and misses some. This sample has almost 55,000 clones, with around nine tenths found just once. The source material was blood. These receptors all stem from a person aged 65-85 years with breast cancer. The CDR3 runs from the conserved cysteine through the conserved F or W. A D gene is named only where the DNA matches it firmly. The listing skips clone size in some rows; elsewhere it reads once, few, many or a size class.

abundance: .; d_gene: TRBD1; v_gene: TRBV19; j_gene: TRBJ2-3; CDR3aa: CASRTGPSTDTQYF; CDR3nt: TGTGCCAGCCGGACAGGGCCGAGCACAGATACGCAGTATTTT
abundance: .; d_gene: TRBD1; v_gene: TRBV18; j_gene: TRBJ1-1; CDR3aa: CATFRTGNTEAFF; CDR3nt: TGTGCCACCTTTAGGACAGGGAACACTGAAGCTTTCTTT
abundance: .; d_gene: TRBD1; v_gene: TRBV4-1; j_gene: TRBJ1-5; CDR3aa: CASSLGQEPQPQHF; CDR3nt: TGCGCCAGCAGCCTAGGACAGGAGCCGCAGCCCCAGCATTTT
abundance: once; d_gene: .; v_gene: TRBV7-9; j_gene: TRBJ2-2; CDR3aa: CASSLGARAPNTGELFF; CDR3nt: TGTGCCAGCAGCCTAGGGGCCAGGGCCCCGAACACCGGGGAGCTGTTTTTT
abundance: .; d_gene: TRBD2; v_gene: TRBV18; j_gene: TRBJ2-3; CDR3aa: CASSPPGLGPTDTQYF; CDR3nt: TGTGCCAGCTCACCTCCGGGACTAGGCCCCACAGATACGCAGTATTTT
abundance: once; d_gene: .; v_gene: TRBV30; j_gene: TRBJ2-7; CDR3aa: CAWRTGTLTYEQYF; CDR3nt: TGTGCCTGGAGAACCGGGACACTTACCTACGAGCAGTACTTC
abundance: .; d_gene: .; v_gene: TRBV7-9; j_gene: TRBJ2-3; CDR3aa: CAYAEGTDTQYF; CDR3nt: TGTGCCTACGCTGAGGGCACAGATACGCAGTATTTT
abundance: .; d_gene: .; v_gene: TRBV28; j_gene: TRBJ2-5; CDR3aa: CASTPSGGGSWETQYF; CDR3nt: TGTGCCAGCACCCCCTCAGGGGGAGGTAGTTGGGAGACCCAGTACTTC
abundance: .; d_gene: TRBD1; v_gene: TRBV27; j_gene: TRBJ1-2; CDR3aa: CASSFSSGGYGYTF; CDR3nt: TGTGCCAGCAGTTTTAGTTCAGGGGGCTATGGCTACACCTTC
abundance: .; d_gene: TRBD1; v_gene: TRBV5-1; j_gene: TRBJ2-7; CDR3aa: CATSKSGTGSYEQYF; CDR3nt: TGCGCCACCTCAAAGTCCGGGACAGGCTCCTACGAGCAGTACTTC
abundance: .; d_gene: .; v_gene: TRBV7-9; j_gene: TRBJ1-4; CDR3aa: CASSLVSGEEKLFF; CDR3nt: TGTGCCAGCAGCTTAGTCTCCGGGGAAGAAAAACTGTTTTTT
abundance: few; d_gene: TRBD2; v_gene: TRBV27; j_gene: TRBJ2-1; CDR3aa: CASSLGRTGGEQFF; CDR3nt: TGTGCCAGCAGTCTGGGCCGAACGGGGGGTGAGCAGTTCTTC
abundance: .; d_gene: .; v_gene: TRBV10-1; j_gene: TRBJ2-7; CDR3aa: CASSESLAGEQYF; CDR3nt: TGCGCCAGCAGTGAGTCCCTAGCAGGCGAGCAGTACTTC
abundance: .; d_gene: TRBD1; v_gene: TRBV9; j_gene: TRBJ1-2; CDR3aa: CASSVTGTGGAGYTF; CDR3nt: TGTGCCAGCAGCGTGACCGGGACAGGGGGAGCTGGCTACACCTTC
abundance: .; d_gene: TRBD2; v_gene: TRBV10-1; j_gene: TRBJ2-1; CDR3aa: CASSESTSLGISGNEQFF; CDR3nt: TGCGCCAGCAGTGAGTCGACTAGCCTGGGTATCAGTGGAAATGAGCAGTTCTTC
abundance: .; d_gene: TRBD2; v_gene: TRBV28; j_gene: TRBJ2-5; CDR3aa: CASSYSGSPSQYF; CDR3nt: TGTGCCAGCAGTTATAGCGGGAGTCCGTCCCAGTACTTC
abundance: .; d_gene: .; v_gene: TRBV7-6; j_gene: TRBJ2-3; CDR3aa: CASSLAKRQTGRDTQYF; CDR3nt: TGTGCCAGCAGCTTAGCGAAAAGACAAACAGGGAGAGATACGCAGTATTTT
abundance: .; d_gene: .; v_gene: TRBV5-1; j_gene: TRBJ2-2; CDR3aa: CASSLARQGRGTAGELFF; CDR3nt: TGCGCCAGCAGCTTGGCCAGGCAGGGGCGAGGAACGGCAGGGGAGCTGTTTTTT
abundance: .; d_gene: .; v_gene: TRBV7-9; j_gene: TRBJ2-1; CDR3aa: CASSLAGLARDEQFF; CDR3nt: TGTGCCAGCAGCTTAGCAGGGCTAGCGAGGGATGAGCAGTTCTTC
abundance: once; d_gene: .; v_gene: TRBV6-1; j_gene: TRBJ2-7; CDR3aa: CASSQANEQYF; CDR3nt: TGTGCCAGCAGTCAAGCTAACGAGCAGTACTTC
abundance: .; d_gene: .; v_gene: TRBV28; j_gene: TRBJ1-2; CDR3aa: CASSLSQGFYGYTF; CDR3nt: TGTGCCAGCAGTTTATCTCAGGGGTTCTATGGCTACACCTTC
abundance: .; d_gene: .; v_gene: TRBV6-5; j_gene: TRBJ2-7; CDR3aa: CASSYSRTLEQYF; CDR3nt: TGTGCCAGCAGTTACTCGAGAACGCTCGAGCAGTACTTC
abundance: .; d_gene: TRBD2; v_gene: TRBV2; j_gene: TRBJ2-7; CDR3aa: CASRTGTSFYEQYF; CDR3nt: TGTGCCAGCAGAACCGGGACTAGTTTCTACGAGCAGTACTTC
abundance: .; d_gene: .; v_gene: TRBV9; j_gene: TRBJ1-1; CDR3aa: CASSVDPGGNTEAFF; CDR3nt: TGTGCCAGCAGCGTAGATCCCGGGGGGAACACTGAAGCTTTCTTT
abundance: .; d_gene: .; v_gene: TRBV21-1; j_gene: TRBJ2-7; CDR3aa: CASSKAGGQGGPYEQYF; CDR3nt: TGTGCCAGCAGCAAAGCGGGGGGACAGGGAGGGCCTTACGAGCAGTACTTC
abundance: .; d_gene: TRBD1; v_gene: TRBV6-4; j_gene: TRBJ1-1; CDR3aa: CASRSRQGNTEAFF; CDR3nt: TGTGCCAGCAGATCTAGACAGGGAAACACTGAAGCTTTCTTT
abundance: .; d_gene: TRBD1; v_gene: TRBV2; j_gene: TRBJ1-2; CDR3aa: CASSAGTGLANYGYTF; CDR3nt: TGTGCCAGCAGCGCCGGGACAGGGTTAGCTAACTATGGCTACACCTTC
abundance: .; d_gene: TRBD1; v_gene: TRBV5-1; j_gene: TRBJ2-5; CDR3aa: CASTRGPRETQYF; CDR3nt: TGCGCCAGCACGAGGGGGCCGAGGGAGACCCAGTACTTC
abundance: .; d_gene: TRBD2; v_gene: TRBV7-9; j_gene: TRBJ2-1; CDR3aa: CASSSLAGAYNEQFF; CDR3nt: TGTGCCAGCAGTTCGCTAGCGGGGGCATACAATGAGCAGTTCTTC
abundance: .; d_gene: TRBD2; v_gene: TRBV30; j_gene: TRBJ2-3; CDR3aa: CAWSVPRAGGHTDTQYF; CDR3nt: TGTGCCTGGAGTGTACCTCGGGCGGGGGGGCACACAGATACGCAGTATTTT
abundance: .; d_gene: TRBD2; v_gene: TRBV7-2; j_gene: TRBJ2-7; CDR3aa: CASSAGTSGGRLIYEQYF; CDR3nt: TGTGCCAGCAGCGCAGGGACTAGCGGGGGCCGATTGATCTACGAGCAGTACTTC
abundance: .; d_gene: .; v_gene: TRBV11-3; j_gene: TRBJ1-5; CDR3aa: CASSNQGGNQPQHF; CDR3nt: TGTGCCAGCAGCAATCAGGGTGGCAATCAGCCCCAGCATTTT
abundance: .; d_gene: .; v_gene: TRBV6-5; j_gene: TRBJ2-7; CDR3aa: CASRNQGAYEQYF; CDR3nt: TGTGCCAGCAGAAATCAGGGTGCCTACGAGCAGTACTTC
abundance: .; d_gene: .; v_gene: TRBV9; j_gene: TRBJ2-1; CDR3aa: CASSGGGHEQFF; CDR3nt: TGTGCCAGCAGCGGGGGGGGGCATGAGCAGTTCTTC
abundance: once; d_gene: TRBD2; v_gene: TRBV5-4; j_gene: TRBJ2-5; CDR3aa: CASSLASGGPRETQYF; CDR3nt: TGTGCCAGCAGCTTGGCTAGCGGGGGGCCCCGGGAGACCCAGTACTTC
abundance: .; d_gene: TRBD2; v_gene: TRBV4-2; j_gene: TRBJ2-2; CDR3aa: CASSQDGTRNTGELFF; CDR3nt: TGTGCCAGCAGCCAAGATGGGACTAGAAACACCGGGGAGCTGTTTTTT
abundance: .; d_gene: TRBD2; v_gene: TRBV19; j_gene: TRBJ2-1; CDR3aa: CASSIGTRYTDEQFF; CDR3nt: TGTGCCAGTAGCATCGGGACTAGATATACCGATGAGCAGTTCTTC
abundance: once; d_gene: .; v_gene: TRBV19; j_gene: TRBJ1-2; CDR3aa: CASSITPGNGYGYTF; CDR3nt: TGTGCCAGTAGTATAACGCCAGGGAATGGGTATGGCTACACCTTC
abundance: .; d_gene: TRBD2; v_gene: TRBV5-1; j_gene: TRBJ2-5; CDR3aa: CASSLETSGGIIRETQYF; CDR3nt: TGCGCCAGCAGCTTGGAGACTAGCGGGGGGATAATTAGGGAGACCCAGTACTTC